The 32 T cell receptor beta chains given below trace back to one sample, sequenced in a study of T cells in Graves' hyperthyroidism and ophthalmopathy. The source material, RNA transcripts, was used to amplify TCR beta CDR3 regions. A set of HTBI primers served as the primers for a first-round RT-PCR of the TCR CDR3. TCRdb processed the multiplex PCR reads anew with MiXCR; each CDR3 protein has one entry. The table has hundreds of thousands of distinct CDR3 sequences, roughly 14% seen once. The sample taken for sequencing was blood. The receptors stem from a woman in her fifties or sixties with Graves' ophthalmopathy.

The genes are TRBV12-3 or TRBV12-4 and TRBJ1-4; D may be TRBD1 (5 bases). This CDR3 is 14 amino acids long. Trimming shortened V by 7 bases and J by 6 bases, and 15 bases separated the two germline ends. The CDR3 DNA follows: TGTGCCAGCACGAGGGGCTTTGATTATGAAAAACTGTTTTTT. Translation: CASTRGFDYEKLFF.

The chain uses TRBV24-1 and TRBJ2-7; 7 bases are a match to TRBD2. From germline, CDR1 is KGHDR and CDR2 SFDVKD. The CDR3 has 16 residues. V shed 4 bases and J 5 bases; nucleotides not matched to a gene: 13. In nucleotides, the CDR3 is TGTGCCACCAGTGACCCTGTGGGCGGGAGTAGCCACGAGCAGTACTTC. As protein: CATSDPVGGSSHEQYF.

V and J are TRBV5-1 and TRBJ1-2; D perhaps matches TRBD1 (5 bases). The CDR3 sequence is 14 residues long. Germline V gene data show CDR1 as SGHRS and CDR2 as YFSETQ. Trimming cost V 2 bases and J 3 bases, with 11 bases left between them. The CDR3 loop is CASSFSGTDYGYTF. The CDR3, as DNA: TGCGCCAGCAGCTTTTCCGGGACGGACTATGGCTACACCTTC.

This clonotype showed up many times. The CDR3 DNA reads TGTGCCAGCAGTGAAACGGAGGGCCCCTATGGCTACACCTTC. Protein sequence: CASSETEGPYGYTF. The chain is built from TRBV6-1 and TRBJ1-2; D is ambiguous. There are 14 residues in the CDR3. V lost 2 bases and J 4 bases, leaving 11 bases between the germline ends. Germline CDR1 and CDR2: MNHNS and SASEGT.

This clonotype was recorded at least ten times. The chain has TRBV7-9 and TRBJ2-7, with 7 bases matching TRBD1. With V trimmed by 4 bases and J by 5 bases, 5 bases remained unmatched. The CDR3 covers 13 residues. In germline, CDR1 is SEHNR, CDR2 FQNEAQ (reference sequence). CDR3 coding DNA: TGTGCCAGCAGCTACGGGACAGCCGACGAGCAGTACTTC. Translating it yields CASSYGTADEQYF.

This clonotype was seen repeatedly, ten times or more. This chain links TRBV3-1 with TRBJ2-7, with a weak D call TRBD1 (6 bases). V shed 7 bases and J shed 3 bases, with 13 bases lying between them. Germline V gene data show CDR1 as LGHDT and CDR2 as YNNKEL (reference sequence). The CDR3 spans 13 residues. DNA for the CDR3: TGTGCCAGCACAAGCAGGGGTATCTACGAGCAGTACTTC. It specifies CASTSRGIYEQYF.

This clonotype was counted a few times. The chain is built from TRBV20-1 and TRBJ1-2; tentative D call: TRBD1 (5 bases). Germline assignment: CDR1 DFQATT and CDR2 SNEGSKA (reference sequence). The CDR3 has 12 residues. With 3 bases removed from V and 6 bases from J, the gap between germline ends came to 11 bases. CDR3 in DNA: TGCAGTGCTAGCGGGGGTTTCGATGGCTACACCTTC. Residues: CSASGGFDGYTF.

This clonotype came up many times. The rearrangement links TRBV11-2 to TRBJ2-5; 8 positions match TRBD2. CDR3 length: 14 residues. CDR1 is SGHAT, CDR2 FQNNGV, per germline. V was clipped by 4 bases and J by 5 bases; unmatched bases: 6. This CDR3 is CASSSRTSWETQYF. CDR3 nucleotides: TGTGCCAGCAGCTCGCGGACTAGCTGGGAGACCCAGTACTTC.

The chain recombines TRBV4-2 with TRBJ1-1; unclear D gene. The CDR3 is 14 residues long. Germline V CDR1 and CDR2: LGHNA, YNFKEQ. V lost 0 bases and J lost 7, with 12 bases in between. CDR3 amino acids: CASSQDRPEGEAFF. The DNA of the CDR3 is TGTGCCAGCAGCCAAGATCGGCCGGAGGGTGAAGCTTTCTTT.

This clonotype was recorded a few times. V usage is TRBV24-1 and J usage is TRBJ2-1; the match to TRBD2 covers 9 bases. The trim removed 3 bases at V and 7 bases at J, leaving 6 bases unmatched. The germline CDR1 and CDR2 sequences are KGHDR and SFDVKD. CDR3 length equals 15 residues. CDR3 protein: CATSDGIAGDNEQFF. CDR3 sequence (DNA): TGTGCCACCAGTGATGGGATAGCGGGAGATAATGAGCAGTTCTTC.

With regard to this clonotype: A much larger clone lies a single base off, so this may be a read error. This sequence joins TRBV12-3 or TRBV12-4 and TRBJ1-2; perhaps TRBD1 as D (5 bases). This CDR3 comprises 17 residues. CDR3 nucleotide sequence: TGTGCCAGCAGTTTTAGATCGGGGCAAGGAACAGGCTATGGCTGCACCTTC. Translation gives CASSFRSGQGTGYGCTF.

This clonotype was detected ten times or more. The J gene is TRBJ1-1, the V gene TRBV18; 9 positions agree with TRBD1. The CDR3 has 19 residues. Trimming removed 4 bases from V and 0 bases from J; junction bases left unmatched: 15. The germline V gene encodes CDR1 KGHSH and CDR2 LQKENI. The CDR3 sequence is CASSHYLRDRVGVNTEAFF. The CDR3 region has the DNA TGTGCCAGCTCACATTACCTCCGGGACAGGGTAGGGGTGAACACTGAAGCTTTCTTT.

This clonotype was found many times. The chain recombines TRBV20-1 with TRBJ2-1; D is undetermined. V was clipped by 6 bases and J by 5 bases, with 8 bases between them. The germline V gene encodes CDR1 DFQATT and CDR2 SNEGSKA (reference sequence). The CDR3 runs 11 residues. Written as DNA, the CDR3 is TGCAGTGCCACTAAAAACAATGAGCAGTTCTTC. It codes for CSATKNNEQFF.

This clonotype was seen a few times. CDR3 DNA: TGTGCCAGCAGTCCCCCCCGGCTAGCGGGATCCGCCTACGAGCAGTACTTC. This codes for CASSPPRLAGSAYEQYF. The V and J genes are TRBV28 and TRBJ2-7, with 9 positions matching TRBD2. CDR3 size: 17 residues. With 5 bases clipped from V and 2 bases from J, the junction kept 13 bases outside the gene matches. Germline values: CDR1 MDHEN, CDR2 SYDVKM.

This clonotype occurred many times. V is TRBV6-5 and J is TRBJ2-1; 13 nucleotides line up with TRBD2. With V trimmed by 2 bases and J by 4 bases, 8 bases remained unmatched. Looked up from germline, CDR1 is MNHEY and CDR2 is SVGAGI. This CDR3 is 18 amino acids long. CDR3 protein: CASSYGTSGRARYNEQFF. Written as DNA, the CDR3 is TGTGCCAGCAGTTACGGAACTAGCGGGAGGGCCAGGTACAATGAGCAGTTCTTC.

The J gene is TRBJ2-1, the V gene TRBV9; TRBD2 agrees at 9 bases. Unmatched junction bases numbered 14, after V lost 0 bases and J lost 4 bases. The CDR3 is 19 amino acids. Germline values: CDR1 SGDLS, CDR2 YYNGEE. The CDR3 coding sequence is TGTGCCAGCAGCGTAGTAGAGGGATTTACTAGCGGGTCATACAATGAGCAGTTCTTC. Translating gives CASSVVEGFTSGSYNEQFF. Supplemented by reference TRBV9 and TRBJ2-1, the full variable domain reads DSGVTQTPKHLITATGQRVTLRCSPRSGDLSVYWYQQSLDQGLQFLIQYYNGEERAKGNILERFSAQQFPDLHSELNLSSLELGDSALYFCASSVVEGFTSGSYNEQFFGPGTRLTVL.

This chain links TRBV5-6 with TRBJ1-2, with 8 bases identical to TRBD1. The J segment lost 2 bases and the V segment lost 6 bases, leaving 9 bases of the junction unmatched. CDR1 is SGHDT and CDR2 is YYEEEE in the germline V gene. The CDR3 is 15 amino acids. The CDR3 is CASNSPDRANYGYTF. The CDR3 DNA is TGTGCCAGCAACTCCCCGGACAGGGCGAACTATGGCTACACCTTC.

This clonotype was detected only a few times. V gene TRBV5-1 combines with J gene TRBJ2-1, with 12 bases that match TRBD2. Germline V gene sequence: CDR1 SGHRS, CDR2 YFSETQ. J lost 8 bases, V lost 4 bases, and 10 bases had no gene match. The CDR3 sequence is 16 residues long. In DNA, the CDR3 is TGCGCCAGCAGCCCTGGACTAGCGGGACCCTATGATGAGCAGTTCTTC. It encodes CASSPGLAGPYDEQFF.

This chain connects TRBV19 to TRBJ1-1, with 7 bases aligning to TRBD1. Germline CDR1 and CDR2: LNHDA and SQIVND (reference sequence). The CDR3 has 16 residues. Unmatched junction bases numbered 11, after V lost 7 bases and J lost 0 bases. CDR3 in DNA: TGTGCCAGTATAGGGAGGGACAGCCACCTGAACACTGAAGCTTTCTTT. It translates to CASIGRDSHLNTEAFF. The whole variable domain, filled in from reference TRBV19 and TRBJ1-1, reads DGGITQSPKYLFRKEGQNVTLSCEQNLNHDAMYWYRQDPGQGLRLIYYSQIVNDFQKGDIAEGYSVSREKKESFPLTVTSAQKNPTAFYLCASIGRDSHLNTEAFFGQGTRLTVV.

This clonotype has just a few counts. CDR3 loop: CSASQPDSPLHF. CDR3 DNA: TGCAGTGCTAGTCAGCCGGATTCACCCCTCCACTTT. The rearrangement uses TRBV20-1 and TRBJ1-6; D not resolved. Deletions cut 3 bases from V and 8 bases from J, with 8 bases between. The V gene's germline CDR1 is DFQATT and CDR2 SNEGSKA (reference sequence). CDR3 size: 12 residues.

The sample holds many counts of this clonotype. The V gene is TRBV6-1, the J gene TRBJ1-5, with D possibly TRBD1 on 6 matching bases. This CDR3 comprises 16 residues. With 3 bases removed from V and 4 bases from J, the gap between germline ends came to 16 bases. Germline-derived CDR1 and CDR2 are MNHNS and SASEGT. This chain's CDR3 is CASSEEGGDANQPQHF. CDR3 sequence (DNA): TGTGCCAGCAGTGAGGAGGGGGGCGACGCTAATCAGCCCCAGCATTTT.

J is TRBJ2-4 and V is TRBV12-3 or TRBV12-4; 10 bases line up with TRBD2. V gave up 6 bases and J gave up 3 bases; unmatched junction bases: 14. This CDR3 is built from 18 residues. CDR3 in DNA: TGTGCCAGCAGCAACGAACAGCGGGAGGGATGGGGCAAAAACATTCAGTACTTC. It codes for CASSNEQREGWGKNIQYF.

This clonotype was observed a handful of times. This CDR3 reads CASSLSGWLTSTDTQYF. CDR3 in DNA: TGTGCCAGCAGTTTATCTGGCTGGCTGACTAGCACAGATACGCAGTATTTT. This chain connects TRBV27 to TRBJ2-3; no reliable D call. CDR1 and CDR2 (germline): MNHEY, SMNVEV (reference sequence). Deletions cut 0 bases from V and 0 bases from J, with 13 bases between. The CDR3 runs 17 residues.

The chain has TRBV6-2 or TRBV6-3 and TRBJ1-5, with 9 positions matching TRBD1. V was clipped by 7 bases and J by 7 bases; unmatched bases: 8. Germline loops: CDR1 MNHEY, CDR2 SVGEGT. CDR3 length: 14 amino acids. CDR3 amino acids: CASTDRGQGQPQHF. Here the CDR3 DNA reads TGTGCCAGCACGGACAGGGGACAAGGGCAGCCCCAGCATTTT.

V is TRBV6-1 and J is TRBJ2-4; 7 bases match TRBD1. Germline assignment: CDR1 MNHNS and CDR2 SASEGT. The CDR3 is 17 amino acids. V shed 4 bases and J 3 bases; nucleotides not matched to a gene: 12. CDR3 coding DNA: TGTGCCAGCAGTGTTGGGAGAACAGGGGATGGCAAAAACATTCAGTACTTC. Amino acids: CASSVGRTGDGKNIQYF.

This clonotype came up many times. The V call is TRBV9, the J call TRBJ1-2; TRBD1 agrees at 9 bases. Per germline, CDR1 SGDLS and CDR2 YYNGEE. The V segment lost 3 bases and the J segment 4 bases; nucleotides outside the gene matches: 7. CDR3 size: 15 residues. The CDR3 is CASSGGGTGIYGYTF. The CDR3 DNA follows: TGTGCCAGCAGCGGCGGGGGGACAGGGATCTATGGCTACACCTTC.

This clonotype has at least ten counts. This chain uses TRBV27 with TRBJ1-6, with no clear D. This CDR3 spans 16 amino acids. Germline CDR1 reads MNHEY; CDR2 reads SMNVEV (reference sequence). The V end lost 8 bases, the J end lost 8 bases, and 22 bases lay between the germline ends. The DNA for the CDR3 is TGTGCCAGCGGTGTAACCCCGCGGGTTTTTGATTCACCCCTCCACTTT. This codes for CASGVTPRVFDSPLHF.

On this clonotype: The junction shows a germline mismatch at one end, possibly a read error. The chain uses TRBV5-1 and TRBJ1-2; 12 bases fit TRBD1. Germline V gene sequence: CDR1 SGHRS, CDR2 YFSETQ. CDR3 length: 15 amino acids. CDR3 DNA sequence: TGCGTCAGCAGCTTGGGGACAGGGGGCACCGGTGGCTACACCTTC. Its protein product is CVSSLGTGGTGGYTF.

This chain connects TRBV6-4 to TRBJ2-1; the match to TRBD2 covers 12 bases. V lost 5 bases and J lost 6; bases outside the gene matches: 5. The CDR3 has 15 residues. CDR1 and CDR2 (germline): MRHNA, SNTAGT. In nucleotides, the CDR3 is TGTGCCAGCAGTAGACTAGCGGGAGACATCAATGAGCAGTTCTTC. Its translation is CASSRLAGDINEQFF.

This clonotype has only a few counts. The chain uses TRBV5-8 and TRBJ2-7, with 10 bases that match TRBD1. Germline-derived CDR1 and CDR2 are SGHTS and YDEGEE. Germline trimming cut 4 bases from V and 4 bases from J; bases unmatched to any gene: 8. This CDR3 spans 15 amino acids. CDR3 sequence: CASSRRTGGLYEQYF. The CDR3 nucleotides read TGTGCCAGCAGCCGACGGACAGGGGGTTTATACGAGCAGTACTTC. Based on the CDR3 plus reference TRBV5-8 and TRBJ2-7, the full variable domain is EAGVTQSPTHLIKTRGQQATLRCSPISGHTSVYWYQQALGLGLQFLLWYDEGEERNRGNFPPRFSGRQFPNYSSELNVNALELEDSALYLCASSRRTGGLYEQYFGPGTRLTVT.

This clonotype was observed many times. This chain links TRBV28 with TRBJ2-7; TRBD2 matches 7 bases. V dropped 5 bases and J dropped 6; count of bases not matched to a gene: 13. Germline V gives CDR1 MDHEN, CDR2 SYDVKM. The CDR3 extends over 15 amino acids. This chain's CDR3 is CASSPRGREGPEQYF. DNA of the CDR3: TGTGCCAGCAGTCCGCGGGGCAGGGAGGGTCCCGAGCAGTACTTC.

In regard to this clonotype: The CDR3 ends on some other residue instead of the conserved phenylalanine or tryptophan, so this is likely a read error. The CDR3, as DNA: TGTGCCAGCAGCTTGGGACCTGAAGCTTTCGTT. Amino acid sequence: CASSLGPEAFV. The J gene is TRBJ1-1, the V gene TRBV5-6; the D is unclear. V was clipped by 0 bases and J by 6 bases, with 3 bases between them. Per germline, CDR1 SGHDT and CDR2 YYEEEE. There are 11 residues in the CDR3.